Listed below are T cell receptor beta chains from one sample, sequenced in a study of blood T cells in healthy people across ages. TCRdb reanalysed the 5' RACE reads using MiXCR and keeps one entry per CDR3 protein. Of approximately 1.5 million distinct CDR3 sequences listed, around 35% are singletons. Material for sequencing was blood. These receptor sequences come from a woman aged 25 to 39 in good health. Both conserved end residues are part of each CDR3. D genes are given only for firm matches. A row's size may be missing; if present it is once, few, many or a size class.

clone size	J gene	D gene	V gene	CDR3 length	CDR3 DNA	CDR3 protein
many	TRBJ2-3	TRBD2	TRBV7-9	12	TGTGCAACCGGGACTACCACAGATACGCAGTATTTT	CATGTTTDTQYF
.	TRBJ2-3	.	TRBV4-1	16	TGCGCCAGCAGCCAAAGGAGCGGGTTCCGCACAGATACGCAGTATTTT	CASSQRSGFRTDTQYF
.	TRBJ1-2	TRBD1	TRBV5-1	13	TGCGCCAGCAGCTGGACAGGGATTACTGGCTACACCTTC	CASSWTGITGYTF
few	TRBJ2-7	.	TRBV20-1	15	TGCAGTGCTAGAGATGGAGTGACAGGAAGACCCGAGCAGTACTTC	CSARDGVTGRPEQYF
few	TRBJ2-1	.	TRBV20-1	15	TGCAGTGCTAGAAGCGCTAGCGAGACCCGAGACGAGCAGTTCTTC	CSARSASETRDEQFF
.	TRBJ2-1	TRBD2	TRBV19	16	TGTGCCAGTAGTATAGGGAATAGCGGGGGCAGTAATGAGCAGTTCTTC	CASSIGNSGGSNEQFF
few	TRBJ1-1	.	TRBV3-1	14	TGTGCCAGCAGCCAAATGACAGTTAACACTGAAGCTTTCTTT	CASSQMTVNTEAFF
few	TRBJ1-4	TRBD1	TRBV28	16	TGTGCCAGCACCTTCAGGGGGCGGGGATTGAGAAAAACGCTGTTTTTT	CASTFRGRGLRKTLFF
.	TRBJ2-5	.	TRBV12-3/TRBV12-4	12	TGTGCCAGCAGTCTTTTAGACGAGACCCAGTACTTC	CASSLLDETQYF
.	TRBJ1-1	.	TRBV27	15	TGTGCCAGCAGTCCAACCCCGGGGGGGAACACTGAAGCTTTCTTT	CASSPTPGGNTEAFF
.	TRBJ2-5	.	TRBV10-3	14	TGTGCCATCAATGAGGGGATGAAGGGGGAGACCCAGTACTTC	CAINEGMKGETQYF
few	TRBJ2-1	TRBD2	TRBV20-1	15	TGCAGTGCGGAGCTAGCGGGGGTGAACTACAATGAGCAGTTCTTC	CSAELAGVNYNEQFF
.	TRBJ2-5	.	TRBV11-3	16	TGTGCCAGCAGCCCAGGGGGGGGGGTTGGTGATATGACCCAGTACTTC	CASSPGGGVGDMTQYF
few	TRBJ1-2	.	TRBV3-1	15	TGTGCCAGCAGCCCCCGGGACGAGTCTTTGGGTGGCTACACCTTC	CASSPRDESLGGYTF
few	TRBJ2-6	.	TRBV5-4	16	TGTGCCAGCAGCTGGGGCACGGGGGCTGGGGCCAACGTCCTGACTTTC	CASSWGTGAGANVLTF
few	TRBJ1-1	TRBD1	TRBV6-6	15	TGTGCCAGCAGACAAGACAGGGCCCCACTCACTGAAGCTTTCTTT	CASRQDRAPLTEAFF
.	TRBJ2-3	.	TRBV27	14	TGTGCCAGCACCCCAGGGGTCGTGACAGATACGCAGTATTTT	CASTPGVVTDTQYF
.	TRBJ2-3	.	TRBV3-1	16	TGTGCCAGCAGCCACCGCACCAGCGGAAGCACAGATACGCAGTATTTT	CASSHRTSGSTDTQYF
few	TRBJ2-1	TRBD2	TRBV20-1	14	TGCAGTGCTCAGACTAGCGGAGGGCACAATGAGCAGTTCTTC	CSAQTSGGHNEQFF
few	TRBJ2-1	.	TRBV20-1	12	TGCAGTGCTAGAGATCCCCGCGGTGAGCAGTTCTTC	CSARDPRGEQFF
.	TRBJ2-7	TRBD1	TRBV9	16	TGTGCCAGCAGCGTAGGTGGGACAGGGAAAGCCTACGAGCAGTACTTC	CASSVGGTGKAYEQYF
.	TRBJ1-1	.	TRBV12-3/TRBV12-4	16	TGTGCCAGCAGTTTAGTAGAGGGTAGAGGTAACACTGAAGCTTTCTTT	CASSLVEGRGNTEAFF
.	TRBJ2-3	.	TRBV6-1	15	TGTGCCAGCAGCCAATCGTTCGGAACCACAGATACGCAGTATTTT	CASSQSFGTTDTQYF
few	TRBJ2-7	TRBD2	TRBV20-1	13	TGCAGTGCTGGAGCGGGAGCCCCCTACGAGCAGTACTTC	CSAGAGAPYEQYF
.	TRBJ2-5	.	TRBV2	13	TGTGCCAGCAGTAACGAGATGTTGGAGACCCAGTACTTC	CASSNEMLETQYF
once	TRBJ2-3	TRBD2	TRBV3-1	18	TGTGCCAGTGGTATAACGAGTCTTAGCGGGAGGCCCACAGATACGCAGTATTTT	CASGITSLSGRPTDTQYF
.	TRBJ2-7	TRBD2	TRBV20-1	13	TGCAGTGGAGGGGAGGGAGAAAACTACGAGCAGTACTTC	CSGGEGENYEQYF
.	TRBJ2-1	.	TRBV2	15	TGTGCCAGCAGCATTAACAGGGTCGACGACAATGAGCAGTTCTTC	CASSINRVDDNEQFF
many	TRBJ1-2	.	TRBV5-6	13	TGTGCCAGCAGACAGATAAACCGGGATGGCTACACCTTC	CASRQINRDGYTF
few	TRBJ1-1	TRBD1	TRBV13	13	TGTGCCAGCAGCTTAGGACAGGGGCTGGAAGCTTTCTTT	CASSLGQGLEAFF
few	TRBJ2-3	.	TRBV6-5	18	TGTGCCAGCAGTTACTCTAAGTCCGCCCAGCGAGTGAACCATACGCAGTATTTT	CASSYSKSAQRVNHTQYF
few	TRBJ1-2	.	TRBV3-1	11	TGTGCCAGCAGCCAAGTGAGTGGCTACACCTTC	CASSQVSGYTF
many	TRBJ2-7	.	TRBV12-3/TRBV12-4	15	TGTGCCAGCAAATCGTCAGGGACTCTACTCTACGAGCAGTACTTC	CASKSSGTLLYEQYF
few	TRBJ2-7	.	TRBV7-9	16	TGTGCCAGCAGCTTAGAGGAGGGCCCCCTAGTGGGCGAGCAGTACTTC	CASSLEEGPLVGEQYF
.	TRBJ2-5	TRBD2	TRBV10-2	17	TGCGCCAGCACCGAGACTAGCGGGAGGGCCTGGTCGGAGACCCAGTACTTC	CASTETSGRAWSETQYF
few	TRBJ2-1	.	TRBV27	14	TGTGCCAGCAGAAAGGAGGGTTTCTACAATGAGCAGTTCTTC	CASRKEGFYNEQFF
.	TRBJ2-6	.	TRBV7-3	16	TGTGCCAGCAGCTTAAGTCGCAGGGCTGGGGCCAACGTCCTGACTTTC	CASSLSRRAGANVLTF
.	TRBJ2-5	TRBD2	TRBV20-1	13	TGCAGTGCTATGACTAGCGGGGATGGGACCCAGTACTTC	CSAMTSGDGTQYF
.	TRBJ1-2	.	TRBV20-1	16	TGCAGTGCTCTACCCGGGTCAACAGGAGATAACTATGGCTACACCTTC	CSALPGSTGDNYGYTF
.	TRBJ2-1	TRBD2	TRBV19	15	TGTGCCAGTAATCCGAGCGGGGACGTCTACAATGAGCAGTTCTTC	CASNPSGDVYNEQFF
.	TRBJ2-7	.	TRBV28	15	TGTGCCAGCAGTTTCATTGTCACAGGGTCCTACGAGCAGTACTTC	CASSFIVTGSYEQYF
.	TRBJ2-5	TRBD1	TRBV15	13	TGTGCCACCAAACAGGGGTTGGGAGAGACCCAGTACTTC	CATKQGLGETQYF
few	TRBJ2-7	.	TRBV7-3	13	TGTGCCAGCAGCTTAACAGGTGGAGAGAAGCAGTACTTC	CASSLTGGEKQYF
many	TRBJ2-7	TRBD2	TRBV5-1	14	TGCGCCAGCCGCTCCGGGACTACCTCCTACGAGCAGTACTTC	CASRSGTTSYEQYF
.	TRBJ2-7	TRBD1	TRBV5-1	15	TGCGCCAGCAGCTTGGCCACAGGGGCCGTCTACGAGCAGTACTTC	CASSLATGAVYEQYF
.	TRBJ2-3	.	TRBV27	13	TGTGCCAGCAGTTCCTCAGGGGTAAATACGCAGTATTTT	CASSSSGVNTQYF
few	TRBJ2-1	TRBD1	TRBV27	15	TGTGCCAGCAGTTTCATAGGACAGGGGGGGAATGAGCAGTTCTTC	CASSFIGQGGNEQFF
.	TRBJ2-5	.	TRBV6-1	14	TGTACCAGCAGTGAACCGGGCAGGGAGGAGACCCAGTACTTC	CTSSEPGREETQYF
many	TRBJ2-5	.	TRBV18	11	TGTGCCAGCAGCCCCCTGGAGACCCAGTACTTC	CASSPLETQYF
.	TRBJ1-2	.	TRBV14	15	TGTGCCAGCAGCCTCTCGGGACGGCTGAACTATGGCTACACCTTC	CASSLSGRLNYGYTF
.	TRBJ1-4	.	TRBV20-1	12	TGCAGGGTAGGGACGTCTAATGAAAAACTGTTTTTT	CRVGTSNEKLFF
few	TRBJ2-2	.	TRBV4-1	17	TGCGCCAGCAGCCTGCCGCGGACGGGTTCCCCGACCGGGGAGCTGTTTTTT	CASSLPRTGSPTGELFF
many	TRBJ1-2	TRBD1	TRBV29-1	17	TGCAGCGTAGCGTCCCGAAAGGACAGGGGAAAGAACTATGGCTACACCTTC	CSVASRKDRGKNYGYTF
.	TRBJ2-6	.	TRBV6-5	20	TGTGCCAGCAGTTACTCGTCGGACTTAAAAAGCCTCTCTGGGGCCAACGTCCTGACTTTC	CASSYSSDLKSLSGANVLTF
.	TRBJ2-7	TRBD2	TRBV12-3/TRBV12-4	15	TGTGCCAGCAGTCTCGGACTAGCGGGAGAGGACGAGCAGTACTTC	CASSLGLAGEDEQYF
.	TRBJ2-3	TRBD2	TRBV6-1	16	TGTGCCAGCAGTGCCTCGACTAGCGGGGGGGCCAATACGCAGTATTTT	CASSASTSGGANTQYF
.	TRBJ2-1	TRBD2	TRBV28	17	TGTGCCGGCAGTTCTCAAACTAGCGGGCGCTCCTACAATGAGCAGTTCTTC	CAGSSQTSGRSYNEQFF